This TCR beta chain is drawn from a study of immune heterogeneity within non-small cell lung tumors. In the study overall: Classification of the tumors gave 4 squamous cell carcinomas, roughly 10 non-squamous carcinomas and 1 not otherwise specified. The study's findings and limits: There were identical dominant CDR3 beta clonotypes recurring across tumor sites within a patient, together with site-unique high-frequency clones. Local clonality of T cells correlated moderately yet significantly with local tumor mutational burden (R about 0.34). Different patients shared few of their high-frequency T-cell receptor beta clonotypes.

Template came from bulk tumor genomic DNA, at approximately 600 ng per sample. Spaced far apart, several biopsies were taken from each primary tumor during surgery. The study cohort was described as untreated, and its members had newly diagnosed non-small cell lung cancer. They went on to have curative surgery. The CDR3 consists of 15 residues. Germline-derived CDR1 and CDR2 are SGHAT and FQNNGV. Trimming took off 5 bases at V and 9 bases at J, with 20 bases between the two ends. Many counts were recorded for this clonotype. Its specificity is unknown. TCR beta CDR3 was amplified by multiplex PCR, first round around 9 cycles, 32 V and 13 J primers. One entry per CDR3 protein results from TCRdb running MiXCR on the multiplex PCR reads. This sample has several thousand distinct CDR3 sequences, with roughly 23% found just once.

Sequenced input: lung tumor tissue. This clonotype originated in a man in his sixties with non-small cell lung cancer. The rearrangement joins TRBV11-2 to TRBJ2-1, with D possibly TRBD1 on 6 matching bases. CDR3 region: CASSPGQIKMSEQFF. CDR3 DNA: TGTGCCAGCAGCCCGGGACAAATTAAAATGAGTGAGCAGTTCTTC.